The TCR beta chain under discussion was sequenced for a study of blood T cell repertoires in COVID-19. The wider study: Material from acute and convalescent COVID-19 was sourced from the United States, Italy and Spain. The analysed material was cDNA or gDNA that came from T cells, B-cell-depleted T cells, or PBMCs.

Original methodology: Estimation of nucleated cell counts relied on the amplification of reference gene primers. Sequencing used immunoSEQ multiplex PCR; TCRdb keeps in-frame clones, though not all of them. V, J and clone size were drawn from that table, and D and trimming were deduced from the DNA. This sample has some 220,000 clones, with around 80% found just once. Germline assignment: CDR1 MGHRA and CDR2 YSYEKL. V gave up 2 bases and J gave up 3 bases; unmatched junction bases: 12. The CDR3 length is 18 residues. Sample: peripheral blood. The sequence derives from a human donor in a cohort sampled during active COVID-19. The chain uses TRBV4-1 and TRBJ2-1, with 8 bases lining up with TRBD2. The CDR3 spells CASSQQGVRLANYNEQFF. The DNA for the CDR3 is TGCGCCAGCAGCCAACAAGGGGTTCGACTAGCGAACTACAATGAGCAGTTCTTC.